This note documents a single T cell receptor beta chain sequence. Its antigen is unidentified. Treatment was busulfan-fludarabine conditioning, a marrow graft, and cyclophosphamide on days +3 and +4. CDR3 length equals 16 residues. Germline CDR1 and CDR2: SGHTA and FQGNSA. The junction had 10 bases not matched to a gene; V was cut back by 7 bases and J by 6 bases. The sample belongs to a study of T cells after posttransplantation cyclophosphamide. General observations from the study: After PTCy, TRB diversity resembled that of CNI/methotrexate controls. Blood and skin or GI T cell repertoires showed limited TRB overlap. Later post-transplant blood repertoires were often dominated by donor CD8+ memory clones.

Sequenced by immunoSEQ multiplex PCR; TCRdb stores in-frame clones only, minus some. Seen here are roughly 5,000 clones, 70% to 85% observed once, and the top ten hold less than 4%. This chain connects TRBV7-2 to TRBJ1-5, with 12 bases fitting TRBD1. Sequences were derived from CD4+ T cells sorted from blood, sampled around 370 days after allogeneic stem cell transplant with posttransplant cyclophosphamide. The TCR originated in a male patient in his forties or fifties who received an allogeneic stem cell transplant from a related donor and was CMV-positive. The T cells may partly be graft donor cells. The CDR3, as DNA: TGTGCCAGCATCGGGACAGGGGGCGGTTTCGGTCAGCCCCAGCATTTT. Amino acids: CASIGTGGGFGQPQHF.